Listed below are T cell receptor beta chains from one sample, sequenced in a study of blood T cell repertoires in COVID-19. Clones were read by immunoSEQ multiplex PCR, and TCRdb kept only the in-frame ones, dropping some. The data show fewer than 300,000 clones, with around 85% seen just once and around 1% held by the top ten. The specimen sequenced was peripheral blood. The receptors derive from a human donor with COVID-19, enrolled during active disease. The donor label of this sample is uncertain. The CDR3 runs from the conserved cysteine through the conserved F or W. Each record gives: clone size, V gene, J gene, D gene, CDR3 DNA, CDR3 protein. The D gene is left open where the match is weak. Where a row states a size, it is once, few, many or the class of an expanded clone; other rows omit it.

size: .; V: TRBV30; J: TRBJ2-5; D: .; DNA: TGTGCCTGGAGTAATGACAGAGGAGAGACCCAGTACTTC; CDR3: CAWSNDRGETQYF
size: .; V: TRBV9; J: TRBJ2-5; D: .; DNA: TGTGCCAGCAGCGCAGACCAAGAGACCCAGTACTTC; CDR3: CASSADQETQYF
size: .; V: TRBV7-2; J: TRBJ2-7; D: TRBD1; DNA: TGTGCCAGCAGCCCGCGGGGACAGGGTGCTGGAGAGCAGTACTTC; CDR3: CASSPRGQGAGEQYF
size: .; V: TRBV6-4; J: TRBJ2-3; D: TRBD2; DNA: TGTGCCAGCGGGCGGGAGAGTGGAGATACGCAGTATTTT; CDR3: CASGRESGDTQYF
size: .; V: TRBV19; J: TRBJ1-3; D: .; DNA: TGTGCCAGTAGTATCCCGGGGAGTGGAAACACCATATATTTT; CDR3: CASSIPGSGNTIYF
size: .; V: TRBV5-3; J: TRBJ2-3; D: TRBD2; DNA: TGTGCCAGAAGCCCCGGGACTAGCGGGAGCACAGATACGCAGTATTTT; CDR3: CARSPGTSGSTDTQYF
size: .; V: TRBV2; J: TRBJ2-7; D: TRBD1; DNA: TGTGCCAGCAGCCCCTCGGGACAGACGTACGAGCAGTACTTC; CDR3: CASSPSGQTYEQYF
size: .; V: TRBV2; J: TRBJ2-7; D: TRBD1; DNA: TGTGCCAGCCTGGATCCGGGACAGGGGGTTTCCTACGAGCAGTACTTC; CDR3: CASLDPGQGVSYEQYF
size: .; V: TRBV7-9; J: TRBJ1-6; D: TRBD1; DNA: TGTGCCAGCAGCTCTATTGGGGACAGGGAGGATTCACCCCTCCACTTT; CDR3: CASSSIGDREDSPLHF
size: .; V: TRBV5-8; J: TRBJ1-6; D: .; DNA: TGTGCCAGCAGCTTGGGGGGGGATAATTCACCCCTCCACTTT; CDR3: CASSLGGDNSPLHF
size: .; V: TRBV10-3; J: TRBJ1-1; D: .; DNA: TGTGCCATCAGTGAGACAGGGATCGCTGAAGCTTTCTTT; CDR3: CAISETGIAEAFF
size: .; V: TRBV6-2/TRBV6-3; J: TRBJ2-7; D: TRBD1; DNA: TGTGCCAGCAGTTACAGGACAGGGTTCGACGAGCAGTACTTC; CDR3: CASSYRTGFDEQYF
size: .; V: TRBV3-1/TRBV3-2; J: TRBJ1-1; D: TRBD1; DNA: TGTGCCAGCAGCCCCGGGACAGAATTTAACACTGAAGCTTTCTTT; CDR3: CASSPGTEFNTEAFF
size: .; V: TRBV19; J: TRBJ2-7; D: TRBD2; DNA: TGTGCCAGTAGTATAGCTGCTAGCGGGAGCCTGGTGGAGCAGTACTTC; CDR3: CASSIAASGSLVEQYF
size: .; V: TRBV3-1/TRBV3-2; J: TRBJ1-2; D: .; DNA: TGTGCCAGCAGCCCCGGTGGAGCCAACTATGGCTACACCTTC; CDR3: CASSPGGANYGYTF
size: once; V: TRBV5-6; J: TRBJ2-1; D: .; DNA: TGTGCCAGCAGCCTGGGGTCATCGCGCAATGAGCAGTTCTTC; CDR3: CASSLGSSRNEQFF
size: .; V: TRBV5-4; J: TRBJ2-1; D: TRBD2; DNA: TGTGCCAGCATCAATTACCCGGGGGCTAGCGGGACAAGTGAGCAGTTCTTC; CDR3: CASINYPGASGTSEQFF
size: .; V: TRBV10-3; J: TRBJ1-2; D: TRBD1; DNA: TGTGCCATCAGTGAGTCACCGGGACAGGGGAATGGCTACACCTTC; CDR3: CAISESPGQGNGYTF
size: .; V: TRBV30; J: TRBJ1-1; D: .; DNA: TGTGCCTGGAACAGGGACATGAACACTGAAGCTTTCTTT; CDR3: CAWNRDMNTEAFF
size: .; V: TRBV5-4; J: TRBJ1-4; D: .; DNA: TGTGCCAGCAGTCCTGGGGGTACCCTAGGGGGTGAAAAACTGTTTTTT; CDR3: CASSPGGTLGGEKLFF
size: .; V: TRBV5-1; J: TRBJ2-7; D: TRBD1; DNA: TGCGCCAGCAGCTGGACAGGGGACGGCTACGAGCAGTACTTC; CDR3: CASSWTGDGYEQYF
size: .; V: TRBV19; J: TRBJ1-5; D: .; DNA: TGTGCCAGTAGTCCCCTTGACAGTAGCAATCAGCCCCAGCATTTT; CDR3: CASSPLDSSNQPQHF
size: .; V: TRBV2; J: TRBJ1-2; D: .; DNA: TGTGCCGGCAGGACTATCTATGGCTACACCTTC; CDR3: CAGRTIYGYTF
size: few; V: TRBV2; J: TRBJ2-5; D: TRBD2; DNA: TGTGCCAGCAGTGCCATGCTAGCGGGACAAGAGACCCAGTACTTC; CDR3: CASSAMLAGQETQYF
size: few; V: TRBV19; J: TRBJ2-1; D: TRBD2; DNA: TGTGCCAGTAGCTCGGGTGGGAGGGTTGGTGAGCAGTTCTTC; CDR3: CASSSGGRVGEQFF
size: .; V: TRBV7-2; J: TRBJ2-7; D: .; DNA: TGTGCCAGCAGCCTTAGAGGGGAGGTTTACGAGCAGTACTTC; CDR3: CASSLRGEVYEQYF
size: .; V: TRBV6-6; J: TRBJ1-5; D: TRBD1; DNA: TGTGCCGCGAGACAGGGCCGACGGCGTAGCAATCAGCCCCAGCATTTT; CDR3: CAARQGRRRSNQPQHF
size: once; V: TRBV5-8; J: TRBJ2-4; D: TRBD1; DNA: TGTGCCAGCAGCTTGGGGGCCACAGGGGATCTTTTAGCCAAAAACATTCAGTACTTC; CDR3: CASSLGATGDLLAKNIQYF
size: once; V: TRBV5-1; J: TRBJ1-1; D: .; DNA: TGCGCCAGCAGCCCACGACGGGGGACTGAAGCTTTCTTT; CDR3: CASSPRRGTEAFF
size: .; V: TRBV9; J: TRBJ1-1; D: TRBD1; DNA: TGTGCCAGCCAGGGACAGTTGAACACTGAAGCTTTCTTT; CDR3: CASQGQLNTEAFF
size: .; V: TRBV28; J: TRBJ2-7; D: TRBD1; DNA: TGTGCCAGCAGGATTGGGGGGACAGGCCACTACGAGCAGTACTTC; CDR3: CASRIGGTGHYEQYF
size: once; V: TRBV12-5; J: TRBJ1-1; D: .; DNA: TGTGCTAGTGGTCCTGGGGGGGGCATGAACACTGAAGCTTTCTTT; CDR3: CASGPGGGMNTEAFF